This T cell receptor beta chain was found in a study of cytomegalovirus exposure and HLA in healthy donors. General study findings and limits: In a later analysis, a genetic analysis reported fewer productive-TCR N-insertions in an Asian-associated ancestry cluster than the cohort average. Rare TCR sequences dominated, though some public TCRs recurred in many donors. There were several of the most significant clusters that appeared linked to common viral pathogens in a later analysis.

In this sample, this clone turned up a few times. The antigen is not known. Germline values: CDR1 SGHTA, CDR2 FQGNSA. Between the trimmed V and J ends, which lost 6 bases and 5 bases, there was a span of 11 bases. This CDR3 comprises 13 residues. Despite likely unrecorded immune exposures, the donors were nominally healthy at the time of sampling. The PCR had 60 Vbeta and 13 Jbeta primers. Here immunoSEQ multiplex PCR was the method, and the copy in TCRdb shows in-frame clones only, minus some. The profile covers 150,000 to 200,000 clones, with about 74% appearing a single time and about 3.4% taken by the ten largest.

The chain joins TRBV7-2 to TRBJ1-5; a weak D match, TRBD1 (5 bases). Input material: PBMCs. The sequence was obtained from a male donor in good health and CMV-seronegative. This CDR3 reads CASRNSGDQPQHF. The CDR3, as DNA: TGTGCCAGCAGAAATTCGGGGGATCAGCCCCAGCATTTT.